This TCR beta chain appears in the sequencing data of a study of long-term antiretroviral therapy in people with HIV. Running of the v3.0 immunoSEQ assay took place at survey level. TCRdb keeps only in-frame clones here, not all; method: immunoSEQ multiplex PCR. This sample has 25,000 to 30,000 clones, with approximately 86% found just once. Details on this clone: The antigen remains unidentified.

Findings and caveats of the study: When set beside controls, HIV repertoires had CDR3 length ranges that were narrower. Whichever time point was examined, clones expanded before ART dominated the repertoire.

Germline loops: CDR1 SGHTA, CDR2 FQGNSA. The CDR3 runs to 15 residues. Trimming at V came to 5 bases and at J to 3 bases, leaving 10 bases not matched to a gene. The TCR was taken from a man in his forties with HIV. This specimen consisted of unsorted PBMCs, obtained approximately 2.6 years after starting antiretroviral therapy. The chain couples TRBV7-2 to TRBJ2-7; 7 positions agree with TRBD1. DNA for the CDR3: TGTGCCAGCAGCCCCCGGGCAGGGGGTATCTACGAGCAGTACTTC. Amino acid sequence: CASSPRAGGIYEQYF.